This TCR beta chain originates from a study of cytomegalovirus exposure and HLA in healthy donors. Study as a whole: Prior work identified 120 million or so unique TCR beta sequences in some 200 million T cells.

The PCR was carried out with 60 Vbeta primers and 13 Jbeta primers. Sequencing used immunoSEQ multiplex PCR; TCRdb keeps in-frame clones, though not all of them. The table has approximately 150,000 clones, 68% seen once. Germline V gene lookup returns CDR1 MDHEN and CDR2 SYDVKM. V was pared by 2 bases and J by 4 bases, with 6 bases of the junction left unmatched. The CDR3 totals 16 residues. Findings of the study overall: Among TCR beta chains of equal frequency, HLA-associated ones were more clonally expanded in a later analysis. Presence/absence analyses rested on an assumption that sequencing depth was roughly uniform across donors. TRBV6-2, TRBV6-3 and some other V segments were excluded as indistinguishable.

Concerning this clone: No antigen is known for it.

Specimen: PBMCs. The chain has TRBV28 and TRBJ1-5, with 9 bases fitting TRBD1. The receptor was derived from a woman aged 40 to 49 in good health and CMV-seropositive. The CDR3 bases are TGTGCCAGCAGTTTACCGGGACAGGGTAGTAATCAGCCCCAGCATTTT. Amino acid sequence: CASSLPGQGSNQPQHF. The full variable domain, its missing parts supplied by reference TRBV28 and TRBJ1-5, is DVKVTQSSRYLVKRTGEKVFLECVQDMDHENMFWYRQDPGLGLRLIYFSYDVKMKEKGDIPEGYSVSREKKERFSLILESASTNQTSMYLCASSLPGQGSNQPQHFGDGTRLSIL.